This T cell receptor beta chain was recovered during a study of blood T cell repertoires in COVID-19. Study summary: Sites across the United States, Italy and Spain contributed samples from acute and convalescent COVID-19. T cells, B-cell-depleted T cells, or PBMCs provided the cDNA or gDNA that served as material.

The CDR3 length is 16 residues. Trimming cost V 6 bases and J 4 bases; bases outside gene matches: 12. Germline CDR1 reads SNHLY; CDR2 reads FYNNEI. Authors' processing steps: Reference gene primers were amplified, and this amplification served to estimate nucleated cell counts. Clones were sequenced by immunoSEQ multiplex PCR, and TCRdb holds only the in-frame ones, with some missing. V, J and clone size derive from that table, while D and trimming were established from the DNA sequence. The data hold around 200,000 clones, with roughly nine tenths observed a single time. This clone was observed once.

The source is a woman aged 45-65 years with acute or convalescent COVID-19. This rearrangement joins TRBV2 to TRBJ2-5, with 9 nucleotides matching TRBD1. Material: peripheral blood. The chain's CDR3 is CASRHEWDRVGETQYF. Written as DNA, the CDR3 is TGTGCCAGCAGACATGAGTGGGACAGGGTGGGAGAGACCCAGTACTTC.